What follows are 10 T cell receptor beta chains derived from one specimen sequenced in a study of blood T cell repertoires in COVID-19. Sequencing used immunoSEQ multiplex PCR; TCRdb keeps in-frame clones, though not all of them. The profile shows over 200,000 clones, around 85% of them singletons. Specimen: peripheral blood. These TCRs come from a human donor in a cohort sampled during active COVID-19.

Comment on this clone: Different DNA sequences within this sample yield the same CDR3. The chain joins TRBV28 to TRBJ2-7; TRBD1 matches at 10 bases. With 6 bases clipped from V and 3 bases from J, the junction kept 2 bases outside the gene matches. Germline lookup yields CDR1 MDHEN and CDR2 SYDVKM. This CDR3 is 13 amino acids long. The CDR3 sequence is CASRGQGSYEQYF. The DNA of the CDR3 is TGTGCCAGCAGGGGACAGGGGAGCTACGAGCAGTACTTC.

The V call is TRBV6-6, the J call TRBJ2-5; 8 nucleotides line up with TRBD2. This CDR3 region has 14 residues. With V trimmed by 7 bases and J by 5 bases, 9 bases remained unmatched. The germline gives CDR1 MNHNY, CDR2 SVGAGI (reference sequence). This CDR3 is CASKGREGPETQYF. CDR3 in DNA: TGTGCCAGCAAAGGCCGGGAGGGTCCGGAGACCCAGTACTTC.

The J gene is TRBJ2-1, the V gene TRBV28; 10 bases are a match to TRBD1. The CDR3 totals 16 residues. V trimming: 5 bases; J trimming: 2 bases; junction bases outside the gene matches: 6. Germline CDR1 MDHEN, CDR2 SYDVKM. Here the CDR3 DNA reads TGTGCCAGCAGTGCCCGGGACAGGGGTCCCTACAATGAGCAGTTCTTC. Protein sequence: CASSARDRGPYNEQFF.

V and J are TRBV5-8 and TRBJ2-3, with 12 positions matching TRBD2. The germline V gene has CDR1 SGHTS and CDR2 YDEGEE. CDR3 length: 17 residues. J gave up 3 bases and V 3 bases, and 8 bases lay outside the gene matches. The CDR3 nucleotides are TGTGCCAGCAGCTGGAAGGGACTAGCGGGTGCAACAGATACGCAGTATTTT. Its protein is CASSWKGLAGATDTQYF.

The chain links TRBV30 to TRBJ2-7, with TRBD1 matching 7 bases. The trim removed 7 bases at V and 2 bases at J, leaving 2 bases unmatched. The CDR3 has 11 amino acids. Germline V gives CDR1 GTSNPN, CDR2 SVGIG (reference sequence). The CDR3 nucleotides are TGTGCCTCAGGACAGGCCTACGAGCAGTACTTC. Translation gives CASGQAYEQYF.

V is TRBV14 and J is TRBJ2-7; the D is unclear. CDR1 SGHDN and CDR2 FVKESK come from the germline V gene. This CDR3 region has 15 residues. Trimming shortened V by 4 bases and J by 2 bases, and 15 bases separated the two germline ends. CDR3 residues: CASSPLGLDAYEQYF. The CDR3 DNA reads TGTGCCAGCAGCCCTCTAGGTCTGGATGCCTACGAGCAGTACTTC.

The chain has TRBV19 and TRBJ1-1, with D possibly being TRBD1 (5 bases). Germline CDR1 LNHDA, CDR2 SQIVND (reference sequence). Trimming pared 5 bases from V and 1 base from J, leaving 8 bases between. The CDR3 extends over 13 amino acids. The CDR3 spells CASSGGWNTEAFF. CDR3 bases: TGTGCCAGTAGTGGGGGGTGGAACACTGAAGCTTTCTTT.

This chain joins TRBV5-4 and TRBJ2-7; 10 bases match TRBD2. J gave up 9 bases and V 0 bases, and 9 bases lay outside the gene matches. The CDR3 contains 15 residues. Germline lookup yields CDR1 SGHNT and CDR2 YYREEE (reference sequence). The CDR3 sequence: CASSLGGTSVRVQYF. The CDR3 DNA reads as TGTGCCAGCAGCTTGGGCGGGACTAGCGTACGGGTGCAGTACTTC.

A single count supports this clone. The chain has TRBV28 and TRBJ2-5; 8 bases are shared with TRBD2. The CDR3 is made up of 14 amino acids. CDR1 MDHEN and CDR2 SYDVKM come from the germline V gene. V was pared by 3 bases and J by 4 bases, with 4 bases of the junction left unmatched. The CDR3 DNA reads TGTGCCAGCAGTTTGGGGACTAGGTTAGAGACCCAGTACTTC. It is translated as CASSLGTRLETQYF.

This clone is deemed medium-sized. V and J are TRBV27 and TRBJ2-1; the D gene is possibly TRBD2 (5 bases). The germline CDR1 and CDR2 sequences are MNHEY and SMNVEV (reference sequence). This CDR3 has 15 residues. Trimming took 6 bases from V and 4 from J, leaving 16 bases between them. The CDR3 DNA is TGTGCCAGCAGCCCGGACTGGCCCTCGTACAATGAGCAGTTCTTC. Translation: CASSPDWPSYNEQFF.